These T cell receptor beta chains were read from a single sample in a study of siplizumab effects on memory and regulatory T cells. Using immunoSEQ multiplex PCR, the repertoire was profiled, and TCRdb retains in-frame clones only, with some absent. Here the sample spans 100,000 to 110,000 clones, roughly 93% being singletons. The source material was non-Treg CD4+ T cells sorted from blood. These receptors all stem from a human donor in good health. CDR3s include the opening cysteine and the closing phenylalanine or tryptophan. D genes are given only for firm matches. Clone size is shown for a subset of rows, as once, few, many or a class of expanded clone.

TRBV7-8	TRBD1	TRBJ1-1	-	CASSLVGTAEAFF	TGTGCCAGCAGCTTAGTGGGGACAGCTGAAGCTTTCTTT
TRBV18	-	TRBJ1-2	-	CASSPANIWVYGYTF	TGTGCCAGCTCACCAGCAAACATCTGGGTCTATGGCTACACCTTC
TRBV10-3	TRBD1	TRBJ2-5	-	CAISERDSQETQYF	TGTGCCATCAGTGAGAGGGACAGCCAAGAGACCCAGTACTTC
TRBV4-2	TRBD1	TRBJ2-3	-	CASSQDLDRVNNFADTQYF	TGTGCCAGCAGCCAAGATCTTGACAGGGTCAATAATTTCGCAGATACGCAGTATTTT
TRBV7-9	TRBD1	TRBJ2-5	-	CASSPDRDRGSKTQYF	TGTGCCAGCAGCCCCGACCGGGACAGGGGGTCGAAGACCCAGTACTTC
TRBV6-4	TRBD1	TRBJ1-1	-	CASSLDRDRVTEAFF	TGTGCCAGCAGTTTAGACAGGGACAGGGTTACTGAAGCTTTCTTT
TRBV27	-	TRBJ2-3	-	CASSFTFTDTQYF	TGTGCCAGCAGTTTTACTTTCACAGATACGCAGTATTTT
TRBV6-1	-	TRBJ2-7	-	CASSEALTYEQYF	TGTGCCAGCAGTGAAGCGCTTACCTACGAGCAGTACTTC
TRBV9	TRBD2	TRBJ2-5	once	CASSFSGTSGMETQYF	TGTGCCAGCAGCTTTTCCGGGACTAGCGGGATGGAGACCCAGTACTTC
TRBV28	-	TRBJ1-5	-	CASSPQRGNNQPQHF	TGTGCCAGCAGTCCCCAAAGGGGGAACAATCAGCCCCAGCATTTT
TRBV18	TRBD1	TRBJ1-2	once	CASSPGTGVSTAGYTF	TGTGCCAGCTCACCAGGGACAGGGGTATCGACGGCTGGCTACACCTTC
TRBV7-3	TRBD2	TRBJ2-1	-	CASSLVTSGRNNEQFF	TGTGCCAGCAGCTTAGTGACTAGCGGGAGGAACAATGAGCAGTTCTTC
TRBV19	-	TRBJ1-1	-	CASSIYEGGTEAFF	TGTGCCAGTAGTATATACGAAGGGGGGACTGAAGCTTTCTTT
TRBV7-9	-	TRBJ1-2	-	CASSLAPLPNYGYTF	TGTGCCAGCAGCTTAGCCCCATTACCCAACTATGGCTACACCTTC
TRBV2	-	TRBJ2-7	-	CASSKGNYEQYF	TGTGCCAGCAGCAAGGGAAACTACGAGCAGTACTTC
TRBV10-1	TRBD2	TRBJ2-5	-	CASSGSGVPGTQYF	TGCGCCAGCAGTGGTAGCGGGGTACCCGGGACCCAGTACTTC
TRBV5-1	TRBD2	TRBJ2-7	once	CASSLAEGLALDEQYF	TGCGCCAGCAGCTTGGCCGAGGGACTAGCGCTCGACGAGCAGTACTTC
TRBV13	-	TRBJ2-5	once	CASSLFGSQTQYF	TGTGCCAGCAGCTTATTTGGAAGCCAGACCCAGTACTTC
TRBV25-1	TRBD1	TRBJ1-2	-	CASSAVPGQGDYGYTF	TGTGCCAGCAGTGCCGTACCGGGACAGGGGGACTATGGCTACACCTTC
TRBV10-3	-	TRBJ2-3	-	CAISEATDTQYF	TGTGCCATCAGTGAGGCCACAGATACGCAGTATTTT
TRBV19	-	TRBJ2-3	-	CASKGAREGASDTQYF	TGTGCCAGTAAGGGGGCTCGGGAGGGGGCATCAGATACGCAGTATTTT
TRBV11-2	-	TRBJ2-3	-	CASSLSGFTQYF	TGTGCCAGCAGCTTATCAGGGTTTACGCAGTATTTT
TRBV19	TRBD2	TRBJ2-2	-	CASRLSGGDTGELFF	TGTGCCAGCCGTCTTTCGGGAGGGGATACCGGGGAGCTGTTTTTT
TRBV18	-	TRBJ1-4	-	CASSEDRRGEKLFF	TGTGCCAGCTCAGAAGACAGGCGCGGTGAAAAACTGTTTTTT
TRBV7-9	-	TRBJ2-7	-	CASSLGAGATHFSYEQYF	TGTGCCAGCAGCTTAGGGGCGGGGGCAACCCATTTCTCCTACGAGCAGTACTTC
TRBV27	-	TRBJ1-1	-	CASSFGQGASFF	-
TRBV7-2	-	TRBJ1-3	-	CASSPFWGGGNTIYF	TGTGCCAGCAGCCCTTTCTGGGGGGGTGGAAACACCATATATTTT
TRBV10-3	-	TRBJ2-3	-	CAISPRLTPTDTQYF	TGTGCCATCAGCCCCCGTCTGACTCCGACAGATACGCAGTATTTT
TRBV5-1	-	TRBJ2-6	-	CASSQEAGANVLTF	TGCGCCAGCAGCCAAGAGGCTGGGGCCAACGTCCTGACTTTC
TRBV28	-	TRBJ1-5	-	CASSMYSNQPQHF	TGTGCCAGCAGTATGTATAGCAATCAGCCCCAGCATTTT
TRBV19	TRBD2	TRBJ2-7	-	CASSTGTSGRDEQYF	TGTGCCAGTAGTACCGGGACTAGCGGGAGGGATGAGCAGTACTTC
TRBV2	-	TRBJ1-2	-	CASSDRGFSYGYTF	TGTGCCAGCAGTGATAGGGGCTTCAGCTATGGCTACACCTTC
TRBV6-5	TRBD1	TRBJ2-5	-	CASSYSWTGMGETQYF	TGTGCCAGCAGTTACTCGTGGACAGGGATGGGGGAGACCCAGTACTTC
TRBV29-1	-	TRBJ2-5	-	CSVRGTATETQYF	TGCAGCGTGAGGGGGACGGCAACGGAGACCCAGTACTTC
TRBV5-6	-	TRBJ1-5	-	CASSFGSGSQHF	TGTGCCAGCAGCTTTGGGTCGGGGTCCCAGCATTTT
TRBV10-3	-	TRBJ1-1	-	CAISELRMAEAFF	TGTGCCATCAGTGAGTTGCGGATGGCTGAAGCTTTCTTT
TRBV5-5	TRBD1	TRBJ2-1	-	CASSEGQLSYNEQFF	TGTGCCAGCAGCGAGGGACAGCTCTCCTACAATGAGCAGTTCTTC
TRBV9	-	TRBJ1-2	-	CASSGGRLIGYTF	TGTGCCAGCTCTGGGGGCAGGCTAATAGGCTACACCTTC
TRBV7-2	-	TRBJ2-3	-	CASSLGSSTDTQYF	TGTGCCAGCAGCTTAGGTTCTAGCACAGATACGCAGTATTTT
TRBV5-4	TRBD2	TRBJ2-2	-	CASSRLAGGNTGELFF	TGTGCCAGCAGCCGACTAGCGGGAGGAAACACCGGGGAGCTGTTTTTT
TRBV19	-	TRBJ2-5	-	CASSMVLAMETQYF	TGTGCCAGTAGTATGGTACTAGCCATGGAGACCCAGTACTTC
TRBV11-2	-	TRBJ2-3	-	CASSLGASRDTQYF	TGTGCCAGCAGCTTAGGTGCTAGCCGGGATACGCAGTATTTT
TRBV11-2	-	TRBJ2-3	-	CASSADRSTDTQYF	TGTGCCAGCAGCGCCGACAGAAGCACAGATACGCAGTATTTT
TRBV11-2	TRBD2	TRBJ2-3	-	CASSLDGTSGRAVPDTQYF	TGTGCCAGCAGCTTAGATGGGACTAGCGGGAGGGCCGTCCCAGATACGCAGTATTTT
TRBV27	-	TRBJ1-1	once	CASSFSRTMSTEAFF	TGTGCCAGCAGTTTTTCCAGGACGATGTCGACTGAAGCTTTCTTT
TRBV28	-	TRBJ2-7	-	CASSLYRAHEQYF	TGTGCCAGCAGTTTATACAGAGCCCACGAGCAGTACTTC
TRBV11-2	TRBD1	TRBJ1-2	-	CASSLGPQGGYGYTF	TGTGCCAGCAGCTTAGGTCCCCAGGGGGGCTATGGCTACACCTTC
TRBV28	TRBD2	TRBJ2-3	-	CASSTTSHIHTDTQYF	TGTGCCAGCAGTACGACTAGCCATATTCACACAGATACGCAGTATTTT
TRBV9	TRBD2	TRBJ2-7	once	CASSLPRRGLGYEQYF	TGTGCCAGCAGCCTCCCCCGGAGGGGACTAGGCTACGAGCAGTACTTC
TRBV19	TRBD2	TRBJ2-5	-	CASREGRGLAGGFGQETQYF	TGTGCCAGTAGAGAGGGTAGAGGACTAGCGGGAGGTTTTGGGCAAGAGACCCAGTACTTC
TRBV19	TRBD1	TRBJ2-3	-	CASSSGTGGLSTDTQYF	TGTGCCAGTAGTAGTGGGACAGGAGGCCTTAGCACAGATACGCAGTATTTT
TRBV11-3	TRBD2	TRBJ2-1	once	CASSPSGKAYNEQFF	TGTGCCAGCAGCCCTAGCGGGAAGGCCTACAATGAGCAGTTCTTC
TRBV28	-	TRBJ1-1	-	CAVGVLGGEAFF	TGTGCCGTTGGGGTATTGGGTGGTGAAGCTTTCTTT
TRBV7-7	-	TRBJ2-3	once	CASSAPRGTQYF	TGTGCTAGCAGCGCACCGAGGGGTACGCAGTATTTT